These 21 T cell receptor beta chains came from one sample sequenced in a study of blood T cell repertoires in COVID-19. Some clones are missing from TCRdb's copy, which holds only in-frame ones; the method was immunoSEQ multiplex PCR. The profile covers 56,000 or so clones, with 91% appearing a single time and under 7% taken by the ten largest. The sample consisted of peripheral blood. The source of these receptors is a man aged 45-65 years with active COVID-19.

This chain uses TRBV6-5 with TRBJ1-2, with D possibly matching TRBD1 (5 bases). The germline gives CDR1 MNHEY, CDR2 SVGAGI. The CDR3 has 15 residues. V lost 6 bases and J lost 0, with 14 bases in between. The CDR3 DNA is TGTGCCAGCAGCACGCGGGGCAGTTCTAACTATGGCTACACCTTC. Protein: CASSTRGSSNYGYTF.

The rearrangement joins TRBV6-5 to TRBJ2-1; D remains unclear. This CDR3 has 14 amino acids. The V end was cut by 2 bases, the J end by 0 bases, with 5 bases between. Looked up from germline, CDR1 is MNHEY and CDR2 is SVGAGI. The CDR3 spells CASSYESSYNEQFF. The CDR3 DNA sequence: TGTGCCAGCAGTTACGAGAGCTCCTACAATGAGCAGTTCTTC.

The chain carries TRBV28 and TRBJ1-4; D uncertain. This CDR3 is 15 amino acids long. V was shortened by 2 bases and J by 4 bases, with 11 bases between the two germline ends. Germline lookup yields CDR1 MDHEN and CDR2 SYDVKM. The CDR3 sequence: CASSLTWALNEKLFF. CDR3 in DNA: TGTGCCAGCAGTTTAACGTGGGCCCTTAATGAAAAACTGTTTTTT.

The chain couples TRBV7-6 to TRBJ1-2; D is possibly TRBD1 (6 bases). V lost 4 bases and J lost 8, with 17 bases in between. This CDR3 has 14 residues. CDR1 is SGHVS and CDR2 is FNYEAQ in the germline V gene. This CDR3 reads CASSSHSGGEGYTF. CDR3 nucleotides: TGTGCCAGCAGCTCCCACTCTGGGGGCGAAGGCTACACCTTC.

This clone was found a few times. The chain couples TRBV6-5 to TRBJ1-6, with D possibly being TRBD1 (6 bases). Trimming cost V 6 bases and J 6 bases, with 12 bases left between them. Per the germline V gene, CDR1 is MNHEY and CDR2 is SVGAGI. The CDR3 extends over 14 amino acids. The CDR3 is CASSQGSGNSPLHF. In nucleotides, the CDR3 is TGTGCCAGCAGCCAGGGGTCGGGTAATTCACCCCTCCACTTT.

The chain couples TRBV28 to TRBJ2-7; D is possibly TRBD2 (5 bases). The CDR3 is made up of 14 amino acids. V lost 3 bases, J lost 5 bases, and 14 bases lay in between. Per germline, CDR1 MDHEN and CDR2 SYDVKM. CDR3 residues: CASSFRAVGDEQYF. DNA of the CDR3: TGTGCCAGCAGTTTTCGGGCTGTGGGAGACGAGCAGTACTTC. Complete variable domain (other parts from reference TRBV28 and TRBJ2-7): DVKVTQSSRYLVKRTGEKVFLECVQDMDHENMFWYRQDPGLGLRLIYFSYDVKMKEKGDIPEGYSVSREKKERFSLILESASTNQTSMYLCASSFRAVGDEQYFGPGTRLTVT.

The V call is TRBV7-7, the J call TRBJ2-7, with TRBD1 identical over 11 bases. The germline V gene encodes CDR1 SSHAT and CDR2 FNYEAQ (reference sequence). This CDR3 has 15 amino acids. V shed 2 bases, J shed 7 bases, and the junction held 7 bases outside the gene matches. CDR3 DNA: TGTGCCAGCAGCTTACGGGGACAGGGGGGAGAAGAGCAGTACTTC. Translating it yields CASSLRGQGGEEQYF.

The V gene is TRBV6-2 or TRBV6-3, the J gene TRBJ2-2; unclear D gene. V shed 5 bases and J shed 3 bases, with 10 bases lying between them. CDR1 and CDR2 from the germline V gene are MNHEY and SVGEGT. The CDR3 is 14 amino acids. This CDR3 reads CASSPERDTGELFF. The CDR3 DNA follows: TGTGCCAGCAGTCCCGAACGAGACACCGGGGAGCTGTTTTTT.

This sequence joins TRBV9 and TRBJ1-5; D ambiguous. The CDR3 totals 14 residues. Germline V gene lookup returns CDR1 SGDLS and CDR2 YYNGEE. V was clipped by 4 bases and J by 4 bases, with 12 bases between them. CDR3 nucleotides: TGTGCCAGCAGCCCACCCGGTGTGAATCAGCCCCAGCATTTT. Its translation: CASSPPGVNQPQHF.

The CDR3 nucleotides read TGTGCCAGCAGGCCCGAGTGGAACACTGAAGCTTTCTTT. Amino acid sequence: CASRPEWNTEAFF. The chain is built from TRBV12-3 or TRBV12-4 and TRBJ1-1; D call uncertain. Trimming shortened V by 6 bases and J by 1 base, and 9 bases separated the two germline ends. This CDR3 has 13 amino acids.

The chain carries TRBV9 and TRBJ2-1; possibly TRBD2 for D (5 bases). The CDR3 totals 15 residues. Trimming shortened V by 6 bases and J by 4 bases, and 17 bases separated the two germline ends. The germline gives CDR1 SGDLS, CDR2 YYNGEE. CDR3 region: CASTYTSGIYNEQFF. The CDR3 bases are TGTGCCAGCACCTATACTTCGGGGATTTACAATGAGCAGTTCTTC. The whole variable domain, remainder taken from reference TRBV9 and TRBJ2-1, is DSGVTQTPKHLITATGQRVTLRCSPRSGDLSVYWYQQSLDQGLQFLIQYYNGEERAKGNILERFSAQQFPDLHSELNLSSLELGDSALYFCASTYTSGIYNEQFFGPGTRLTVL.

V is TRBV25-1 and J is TRBJ2-1, with 8 nucleotides matching TRBD2. Germline V CDR1 and CDR2: MGHDK, SYGVNS. V trimming: 6 bases; J trimming: 5 bases; junction bases outside the gene matches: 6. The CDR3 is made up of 14 amino acids. The CDR3 spells CASRDSGTNNEQFF. The CDR3 DNA follows: TGTGCCAGCAGGGATAGCGGGACGAACAATGAGCAGTTCTTC.

V is TRBV7-2 and J is TRBJ2-3; 7 bases align to TRBD2. J lost 5 bases, V lost 2 bases, and 10 bases had no gene match. Germline CDR1 reads SGHTA; CDR2 reads FQGNSA. This CDR3 region has 16 residues. CDR3 bases: TGTGCCAGCAGCTTACGGGTGGGGGGGAATTTAGATACGCAGTATTTT. Amino acid sequence: CASSLRVGGNLDTQYF.

This sequence joins TRBV7-2 and TRBJ1-2; 8 bases map to TRBD1. The length of the CDR3 is 17 residues. Per germline, CDR1 SGHTA and CDR2 FQGNSA. V was pared by 2 bases and J by 8 bases, with 16 bases of the junction left unmatched. The CDR3 spells CASSLSQGQGAFWGYTF. Here the CDR3 DNA reads TGTGCCAGCAGCTTAAGTCAAGGGCAGGGGGCGTTCTGGGGCTACACCTTC.

V is TRBV7-2 and J is TRBJ2-5; 7 nucleotides line up with TRBD1. CDR3 size: 14 residues. The ends lost 3 bases at V and 5 bases at J; junction bases unmatched: 6. Per germline, CDR1 SGHTA and CDR2 FQGNSA. The CDR3 DNA is TGTGCCAGCAGCTTGACAGGGAACGGGGAGACCCAGTACTTC. Protein product: CASSLTGNGETQYF.

V usage is TRBV2 and J usage is TRBJ2-1, with D perhaps matching TRBD1 (5 bases). Germline V gene data show CDR1 as SNHLY and CDR2 as FYNNEI. This CDR3 comprises 13 residues. V was cut by 2 bases and J by 4 bases, with 6 bases left in between. The CDR3 here is CASSERGYNEQFF. CDR3 sequence (DNA): TGTGCCAGCAGTGAAAGGGGTTACAATGAGCAGTTCTTC. The complete variable domain, with remaining parts taken from reference TRBV2 and TRBJ2-1, reads EPEVTQTPSHQVTQMGQEVILRCVPISNHLYFYWYRQILGQKVEFLVSFYNNEISEKSEIFDDQFSVERPDGSNFTLKIRSTKLEDSAMYFCASSERGYNEQFFGPGTRLTVL.

V gene TRBV2 combines with J gene TRBJ1-1, with 9 bases that match TRBD1. Germline loops: CDR1 SNHLY, CDR2 FYNNEI. The CDR3 sequence is 15 residues long. V lost 4 bases and J lost 4; bases outside the gene matches: 7. CDR3 protein: CASSGRTGVSTEAFF. The CDR3 nucleotides read TGTGCCAGCAGTGGGAGGACAGGGGTGTCCACTGAAGCTTTCTTT.

This rearrangement joins TRBV10-3 to TRBJ1-3, with a tentative D call TRBD1 (5 bases). V lost 6 bases and J 2 bases, leaving 14 bases between the germline ends. The CDR3 sequence is 15 residues long. The germline CDR1 and CDR2 sequences are ENHRY and SYGVKD. The CDR3 spells CAISDTGVTGNTIYF. For the CDR3, the DNA is TGTGCCATCAGCGATACAGGAGTGACTGGAAACACCATATATTTT.

This chain connects TRBV2 to TRBJ2-2, with TRBD1 identical over 7 bases. Trimming at V came to 6 bases and at J to 5 bases, leaving 3 bases not matched to a gene. The CDR3 contains 13 residues. Germline V gene lookup returns CDR1 SNHLY and CDR2 FYNNEI. The CDR3, as DNA: TGTGCCAGCAGACTACAGGGGACCGGGGAGCTGTTTTTT. Protein sequence: CASRLQGTGELFF.

The chain links TRBV30 to TRBJ2-3; D not certain. Germline CDR1 GTSNPN, CDR2 SVGIG (reference sequence). Trimming left V 3 bases short and J 5 bases short, with 9 bases between. The CDR3 extends over 12 amino acids. This CDR3 is CAWSQSGDTQYF. CDR3 DNA sequence: TGTGCCTGGAGCCAATCAGGAGATACGCAGTATTTT.

The chain has TRBV3-1 (or the pseudogene TRBV3-2) and TRBJ1-5; 7 nucleotides line up with TRBD1. This CDR3 is 15 amino acids long. From germline, CDR1 is LGHDT and CDR2 YNNKEL (reference sequence). Unmatched junction bases numbered 9, after V lost 4 bases and J lost 6 bases. The CDR3 reads CASSPDPTGPQPQHF. CDR3 nucleotides: TGTGCCAGCAGCCCTGACCCGACAGGGCCTCAGCCCCAGCATTTT.